This TCR beta chain was captured in a study of blood T cell repertoires in COVID-19 (dated by TCRdb to 2019 to 2021). About the study as a whole: Samples covering the acute and convalescent phases of COVID-19 were provided by collaborators in the United States, Italy and Spain. Sample metadata almost always included a de-identified subject ID, COVID-19 status, age in years and sex. The prospective study material was composed of cDNA or gDNA derived from T cells, B-cell-depleted T cells, or PBMCs. The dataset comprised deeply sampled blood TCRbeta repertoires from subjects exposed to, actively infected with, or recovered from COVID-19. HLA class I and class II types, where available, came from metadata supplied by the sample provider rather than from assay-based typing. The repertoires were made available in a free public database intended to serve as a resource for research on the immune response to SARS-CoV-2. Samples were obtained from the ongoing ImmuneRACE study (first 160 participants) and from about 1,300 subjects provided by 6 global collaborators. What the authors observed across the whole study: The amount of clinical and demographic metadata varied by source and participant and was provided uncurated.

Each collaborating institution followed its own protocols to collect whole blood in K2EDTA tubes. Collaborator samples were shipped for TCRbeta analysis as frozen whole blood, isolated PBMCs, or DNA extracted from either sample type. The CDR3 numbers 14 residues from cysteine through phenylalanine. Of all the DNA, just the CDR3 is kept, 42 bases in frame from base 1. For CDR1 and CDR2, the germline V gene (reference sequence) lists LNHDA and SQIVND. Germline trimming: 7 bases from V, 3 bases from J; junction bases outside gene matches: 5. With respect to this clone: Its antigen is currently not known. No base quality information exists; no much larger clone differs at one position.

The immunoSEQ Assay, a bias-controlled multiplex PCR, was used to amplify TCRbeta CDR3 regions from genomic DNA. The source study handled its data this way. Within the assay, amplification of reference gene primers was used to estimate how many nucleated cells each sample contained. To quantify the absolute abundance of each unique TCRbeta CDR3 rearrangement, sequence reads were collapsed and filtered. For each sample, productive Simpson clonality was calculated by taking the square root of Simpson's diversity index across productive rearrangements. What TCRdb holds here is the immuneACCESS table cut down to in-frame rearrangements. Part of the clones is not present; checked against another copy, under half of the missing clones reflect an unresolved V gene, and the others are unexplained. For V, J and clone size, that table is used; D and trimming come from the DNA. The sample includes about 190,000 clones, with 90% observed a single time. 0.6% to 0.8% of the sample is in the top ten clones.

The receptor chain draws on TRBV19 and TRBJ1-5; 8 middle bases align to TRBD1. The receptor's source is a man between 50 and 59 years old with acute or convalescent COVID-19. Sequences were obtained from peripheral blood. The nucleotide sequence is TGTGCCAGTAACGCGGGACAGGTCAATCAGCCCCAGCATTTT. Its product reads: CASNAGQVNQPQHF. Reference TRBV19 and TRBJ1-5 proteins supply the regions before and after the CDR3; the full variable domain is: DGGITQSPKYLFRKEGQNVTLSCEQNLNHDAMYWYRQDPGQGLRLIYYSQIVNDFQKGDIAEGYSVSREKKESFPLTVTSAQKNPTAFYLCASNAGQVNQPQHFGDGTRLSIL.